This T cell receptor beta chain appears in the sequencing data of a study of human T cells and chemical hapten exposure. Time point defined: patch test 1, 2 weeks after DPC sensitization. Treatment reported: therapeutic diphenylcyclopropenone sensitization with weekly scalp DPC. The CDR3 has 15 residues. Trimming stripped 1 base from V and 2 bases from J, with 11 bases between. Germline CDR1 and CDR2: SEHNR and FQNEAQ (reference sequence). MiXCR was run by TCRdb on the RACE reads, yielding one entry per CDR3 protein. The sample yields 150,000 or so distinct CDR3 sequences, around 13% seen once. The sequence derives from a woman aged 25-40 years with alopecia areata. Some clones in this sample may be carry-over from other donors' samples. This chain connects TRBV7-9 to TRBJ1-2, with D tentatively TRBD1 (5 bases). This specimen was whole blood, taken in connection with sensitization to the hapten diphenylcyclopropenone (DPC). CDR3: CASSLVQGANYGYTF. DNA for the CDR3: TGTGCCAGCAGCTTAGTCCAGGGCGCGAACTATGGCTACACCTTC.